Below are 5 T cell receptor beta chains sequenced from a single sample in a study of glioma-infiltrating T cells. Amplification of TCR alpha and beta CDR3 regions from RNA used iRepertoire nested multiplex PCR. TCRdb fed the multiplex PCR reads into MiXCR, producing one record per CDR3 protein. The data contain around 350,000 distinct CDR3 sequences, 35% to 45% of them singletons. The sample was glioma tissue, nonneoplastic brain tissue, or PBMCs (not recorded which). Receptors originate from a human donor with low-grade glioma or glioblastoma, undergoing nonglioma brain surgery, or in good health (not recorded which).

Many counts were recorded for this clonotype. V is TRBV6-1 and J is TRBJ1-2; 7 bases align to TRBD1. Germline CDR1 MNHNS, CDR2 SASEGT. The trim removed 4 bases at V and 4 bases at J, leaving 9 bases unmatched. The CDR3 sequence is 15 residues long. CDR3 sequence: CASSAPDRAGYGYTF. CDR3 nucleotides: TGTGCCAGCAGTGCTCCAGACAGGGCGGGCTATGGCTACACCTTC.

The chain couples TRBV5-1 to TRBJ2-1, with 8 positions matching TRBD1. Germline V gives CDR1 SGHRS, CDR2 YFSETQ. The J segment lost 2 bases and the V segment lost 4 bases, leaving 14 bases of the junction unmatched. CDR3 length: 18 residues. CDR3 in amino acids: CASSRIALRDRPYNEQFF. The CDR3 DNA reads TGCGCCAGCAGCAGGATAGCACTCCGGGACAGGCCCTACAATGAGCAGTTCTTC.

This clonotype was seen a handful of times. The chain is built from TRBV4-1 and TRBJ2-1; TRBD1 might be the D (5 bases). V was cut by 2 bases and J by 0 bases, with 11 bases left in between. From germline, CDR1 is MGHRA and CDR2 YSYEKL. This CDR3 is 16 amino acids long. The CDR3 loop reads CASSQLQGGSYNEQFF. DNA for the CDR3: TGCGCCAGCAGCCAACTCCAGGGTGGCTCCTACAATGAGCAGTTCTTC.

A note on this clonotype: A much larger clone is a single base away; this may be a read error. V and J are TRBV24-1 and TRBJ1-5, with TRBD1 as a possible D gene (6 bases). CDR3 length equals 14 residues. Germline loops: CDR1 KGHDR, CDR2 SFDVKD. CDR3 in DNA: TGTGCCACCAGTGAAGGGGGTTTCAATAAGCCCCAGCATTTT. This sequence encodes CATSEGGFNKPQHF.

The chain has TRBV7-3 and TRBJ1-6; a weak D match, TRBD1 (5 bases). Trimming removed 5 bases at V and 11 bases at J, with 16 bases between. Looked up from germline, CDR1 is SGHTA and CDR2 is FQGTGA. This CDR3 contains 14 residues. CDR3 loop: CASSLEGLDPPLHF. The CDR3 DNA is TGTGCCAGCAGCCTGGAGGGGCTTGATCCACCCCTCCACTTT.